This passage covers 24 T cell receptor beta chains from one sample sequenced in a study of regulatory dendritic cells for organ transplantation. The data were produced by immunoSEQ multiplex PCR, yet TCRdb's version contains in-frame clones alone and is incomplete. This table holds roughly 5,700 clones, roughly 67% found once. The sample taken for sequencing was memory CD8+ T cells from blood. Subset here: CD45RO+ memory T cells. These receptors all stem from a human donor in good health.

V and J are TRBV4-1 and TRBJ2-3; D may be TRBD1 (6 bases). The CDR3 is made up of 15 amino acids. The germline gives CDR1 MGHRA, CDR2 YSYEKL. Trimming removed 4 bases from V and 2 bases from J, with 13 bases in between. This CDR3 is CASSRPDSITDTQYF. CDR3 DNA: TGCGCCAGCAGCCGTCCGGACAGTATCACAGATACGCAGTATTTT.

This clone showed up just a few times. The genes are TRBV27 and TRBJ1-2; 9 nucleotides line up with TRBD1. Germline CDR1 MNHEY, CDR2 SMNVEV (reference sequence). The CDR3 is 11 amino acids. The V and J ends lost 9 bases and 7 bases, in that order; junction bases with no gene match: 3. CDR3 in DNA: TGTGCCAGGGACAGGGGCAGTGGCTACACCTTC. It specifies CARDRGSGYTF.

This chain connects TRBV7-9 to TRBJ2-1; no clear D gene. Germline CDR1 and CDR2: SEHNR and FQNEAQ (reference sequence). Trimming took 7 bases from V and 8 from J, leaving 12 bases between them. The CDR3 runs 12 residues. CDR3 bases: TGTGCCAGCAAACTCGACCAGGATGAGCAGTTCTTC. This translates into CASKLDQDEQFF.

This chain joins TRBV6-1 and TRBJ2-7; 7 positions agree with TRBD2. This CDR3 region has 14 residues. Germline lookup yields CDR1 MNHNS and CDR2 SASEGT. The V segment lost 7 bases and the J segment 2 bases; nucleotides outside the gene matches: 8. CDR3: CASIEGLGAYEQYF. The CDR3, as DNA: TGTGCCAGCATAGAAGGACTAGGGGCCTACGAGCAGTACTTC.

This clone was counted between two and nine times. The chain's CDR3 is CASSVSTVTEAFF. The CDR3 DNA is TGTGCCAGCAGCGTATCGACAGTCACTGAAGCTTTCTTT. V is TRBV9 and J is TRBJ1-1, with D perhaps matching TRBD1 (5 bases). V lost 1 base to trimming and J lost 4 bases, with 8 bases between them. The CDR3 runs 13 residues. Germline V gene data show CDR1 as SGDLS and CDR2 as YYNGEE.

This chain uses TRBV12-5 with TRBJ2-4; 7 bases fit TRBD2. Trimming at V came to 0 bases and at J to 8 bases, leaving 7 bases not matched to a gene. CDR1 is LGHNT and CDR2 is FRNRAP in the germline V gene. The CDR3 is 15 residues long. Here the CDR3 DNA reads TGTGCTAGTGGTTTGGTACGGGAGGAAGGGGACATTCAGTACTTC. Translating it yields CASGLVREEGDIQYF. The full variable domain, its missing parts supplied by reference TRBV12-5 and TRBJ2-4, is DARVTQTPRHKVTEMGQEVTMRCQPILGHNTVFWYRQTMMQGLELLAYFRNRAPLDDSGMPKDRFSAEMPDATLATLKIQPSEPRDSAVYFCASGLVREEGDIQYFGAGTRLSVL.

The chain joins TRBV7-8 to TRBJ2-7, with a possible D match to TRBD2 (6 bases). CDR1 is SGHVS and CDR2 is FQNEAQ in the germline V gene. V shed 2 bases and J shed 3 bases, with 14 bases lying between them. The CDR3 spans 15 residues. The CDR3 loop is CASSLFRGLNYEQYF. In DNA, the CDR3 is TGTGCCAGCAGCTTATTTAGGGGACTGAACTACGAGCAGTACTTC.

The rearrangement uses TRBV7-2 and TRBJ2-7; no reliable D call. The V end lost 1 base, the J end lost 3 bases, and 4 bases lay between the germline ends. CDR1 and CDR2 (germline): SGHTA, FQGNSA. The CDR3 has 12 residues. For the CDR3, the DNA is TGTGCCAGCAGCTTAGACTTCTACGAGCAGTACTTC. This encodes CASSLDFYEQYF.

This chain links TRBV5-1 with TRBJ2-1; D is uncertain. Trimming cost V 4 bases and J 3 bases, with 11 bases left between them. The CDR3 runs to 14 residues. CDR1 SGHRS and CDR2 YFSETQ come from the germline V gene. CDR3 coding DNA: TGCGCCAGCAGCCCGGCGGATATCTACAATGAGCAGTTCTTC. Protein sequence: CASSPADIYNEQFF.

The chain links TRBV5-8 to TRBJ2-3; 9 positions agree with TRBD1. The V and J ends lost 6 bases and 3 bases, in that order; junction bases with no gene match: 5. This CDR3 has 14 residues. CDR1 SGHTS and CDR2 YDEGEE come from the germline V gene. The chain's CDR3 is CASTQQGATDTQYF. In nucleotides, the CDR3 is TGTGCCAGCACCCAACAGGGGGCTACAGATACGCAGTATTTT.

The V call is TRBV2, the J call TRBJ1-5; D is unresolved. Germline CDR1 SNHLY, CDR2 FYNNEI. CDR3 length: 12 amino acids. Trimming cost V 6 bases and J 6 bases, with 9 bases left between them. CDR3 loop: CASRPTTQPQHF. The CDR3, as DNA: TGTGCCAGCAGGCCCACAACTCAGCCCCAGCATTTT.

This chain joins TRBV13 and TRBJ2-5; 10 bases line up with TRBD2. Germline-derived CDR1 and CDR2 are PRHDT and FYEKMQ (reference sequence). The CDR3 has 15 residues. Trimming took 1 base from V and 5 from J; bases not matched to a gene: 4. The DNA of the CDR3 is TGTGCCAGCAGCTTAGCACTAGCGGGGTGGGAGACCCAGTACTTC. Translated: CASSLALAGWETQYF.

This sequence joins TRBV15 and TRBJ2-5; perhaps TRBD1 as D (5 bases). Germline CDR1 is LNHNV and CDR2 is YYDKDF (reference sequence). V lost 0 bases, J lost 4 bases, and 12 bases lay in between. The CDR3 sequence is 15 residues long. In DNA form, the CDR3 reads TGTGCCACCAGCAGAGATACCGACAGCAGAGAGACCCAGTACTTC. Its translation is CATSRDTDSRETQYF.

On this clone itself: One end of the junction fails to match germline, which may point to a read error. This chain uses TRBV6-1 with TRBJ2-1; tentative D call: TRBD2 (5 bases). CDR3 size: 15 residues. CDR1 is MNHNS and CDR2 is SASEGT in the germline V gene. The chain's CDR3 is CASSEGSGSYNEQFF. As DNA, the CDR3 is TGTGCCAGCAGCGAAGGCAGCGGCTCCTACAATGAGCAGTTCTTC.

The chain uses TRBV9 and TRBJ2-5, with TRBD1 identical over 11 bases. V trimming: 2 bases; J trimming: 4 bases; junction bases outside the gene matches: 4. The CDR3 loop spans 15 amino acids. Germline loops: CDR1 SGDLS, CDR2 YYNGEE. The CDR3 protein is CASSVSGTGGETQYF. CDR3 sequence (DNA): TGTGCCAGCAGCGTTTCCGGGACAGGGGGAGAGACCCAGTACTTC.

V usage is TRBV6-1 and J usage is TRBJ2-1, with a possible D match to TRBD2 (6 bases). The CDR3 contains 15 residues. The V and J ends lost 1 base and 2 bases respectively, with 9 bases between them. Germline V lookup: CDR1 MNHNS, CDR2 SASEGT. CDR3 loop: CASSEGPGAYNEQFF. The DNA of the CDR3 is TGTGCCAGCAGTGAAGGGCCGGGGGCCTACAATGAGCAGTTCTTC.

With regard to this clone: One end of the junction fails to match germline, which may point to a read error. The genes are TRBV5-6 and TRBJ1-3; D is unresolved. The length of the CDR3 is 14 residues. CDR1 is SGHDT and CDR2 is YYEEEE in the germline V gene. This CDR3 is CASSSQIPGNTIYF. Written as DNA, the CDR3 is TGTGCCAGTAGCTCACAGATCCCTGGAAACACCATATATTTT. Filled out from reference TRBV5-6 and TRBJ1-3, the complete variable domain reads DAGVTQSPTHLIKTRGQQVTLRCSPKSGHDTVSWYQQALGQGPQFIFQYYEEEERQRGNFPDRFSGHQFPNYSSELNVNALLLGDSALYLCASSSQIPGNTIYFGEGSWLTVV.

The chain combines TRBV7-9 with TRBJ2-7; a possible D gene is TRBD2 (6 bases). V lost 8 bases and J 1 base, leaving 9 bases between the germline ends. Germline V gene data show CDR1 as SEHNR and CDR2 as FQNEAQ (reference sequence). The length of the CDR3 is 12 residues. Here the CDR3 reads CASGGASYEQYF. The CDR3, as DNA: TGTGCCAGCGGAGGGGCATCCTACGAGCAGTACTTC.

The chain is built from TRBV18 and TRBJ1-1, with TRBD1 matching over 7 bases. This CDR3 contains 17 residues. Trimming took 4 bases from V and 0 from J; bases not matched to a gene: 11. Germline V lookup: CDR1 KGHSH, CDR2 LQKENI. The CDR3 sequence: CASSHGSGDRLNTEAFF. CDR3 bases: TGTGCCAGCTCACACGGTTCGGGGGACAGATTGAACACTGAAGCTTTCTTT.

The chain joins TRBV4-3 to TRBJ2-1; D may be TRBD2 (9 bases). CDR3 length equals 21 residues. With 0 bases removed from V and 8 bases from J, the gap between germline ends came to 32 bases. Per germline, CDR1 LGHNA and CDR2 YSLEER. In DNA form, the CDR3 reads TGCGCCAGCAGCCAAGATTTCCGGACAGGGCTATCTAGCGGGGTCCTGGATGAGCAGTTCTTC. It specifies CASSQDFRTGLSSGVLDEQFF.

The chain is built from TRBV7-2 and TRBJ1-1, with D perhaps TRBD1 (6 bases). CDR3 length equals 14 residues. Looked up from germline, CDR1 is SGHTA and CDR2 is FQGNSA. Between the trimmed V and J ends, which lost 1 base and 3 bases, there was a span of 9 bases. Here the CDR3 reads CASSLGQGYTEAFF. In DNA form, the CDR3 reads TGTGCCAGCAGCTTAGGGCAGGGGTACACTGAAGCTTTCTTT. Full variable domain (missing parts from reference TRBV7-2 and TRBJ1-1): GAGVSQSPSNKVTEKGKDVELRCDPISGHTALYWYRQSLGQGLEFLIYFQGNSAPDKSGLPSDRFSAERTGGSVSTLTIQRTQQEDSAVYLCASSLGQGYTEAFFGQGTRLTVV.

A few counts support this clone. The CDR3 coding sequence is TGTGCCAGCAGCACCACCGACAGGGTCAATCAGCCCCAGCATTTT. This encodes CASSTTDRVNQPQHF. This chain connects TRBV9 to TRBJ1-5, with 7 bases that match TRBD1. This CDR3 comprises 15 residues. J was trimmed by 3 bases and V by 4 bases; bases with no gene match: 7. The germline V gene encodes CDR1 SGDLS and CDR2 YYNGEE.

The chain carries TRBV5-4 and TRBJ1-2, with 8 bases fitting TRBD1. V was pared by 4 bases and J by 4 bases, with 6 bases of the junction left unmatched. CDR3 length: 14 amino acids. The germline V gene has CDR1 SGHNT and CDR2 YYREEE (reference sequence). The CDR3 loop reads CASSPRGTGYGYTF. Written as DNA, the CDR3 is TGTGCCAGCAGCCCCCGAGGGACAGGCTATGGCTACACCTTC.

This clone occurred once. Different DNA sequences within this sample yield the same CDR3. The chain carries TRBV7-9 and TRBJ1-4; the D is unclear. The V and J ends lost 5 bases and 11 bases respectively, with 12 bases between them. Per germline, CDR1 SEHNR and CDR2 FQNEAQ (reference sequence). This CDR3 contains 12 residues. Here the CDR3 DNA reads TGTGCCAGCAGCGCAGAAAAGGAGAAACTGTTTTTT. Its translation: CASSAEKEKLFF.